The clone carrying this T cell receptor beta chain has only a few counts. The junction departs from the called germline gene at one end, perhaps through a read error. This entry comes from a study of T-cell memory formation after mild COVID-19. This CDR3 has 15 amino acids. Germline V gives CDR1 MNHEY, CDR2 SVGAGI. cDNA libraries for TCR alpha and TCR beta, carrying sample barcodes and UMIs, came from 5'RACE with constant-segment primers. TCRdb reprocessed the 5' RACE reads with MiXCR, giving one entry per CDR3 protein. This table has over 450,000 distinct CDR3 sequences, roughly 22% appearing once. The clonotype originates from an adult woman who had mild COVID-19 (a few samples of this study predate the infection). Cell type and time point are not known. The J gene is TRBJ2-7, the V gene TRBV6-5; D is tentatively TRBD1 or TRBD2 (5 bases each). The sequencing sample was made of PBMCs or a T cell subset sorted from them (not recorded which). The CDR3 is CASSDSGTVTYEQYF. The CDR3 DNA is TGTGCCAGCAGTGACTCCGGGACGGTCACCTACGAGCAGTACTTC.